This T cell receptor beta chain was sequenced in a study of OX40 agonist ivuxolimab in advanced cancers. Study-wide points: The study found among the lowest clonal expansion in partial responders at 0.1-3.0 mg/kg. Averaging showed that CD8+ T cells had more expanded clones than CD4+ did.

Samples were taken at baseline and on day 1 of cycles 4 and 7. Turning to this clone: Its antigen is as yet unknown.

Clones were sequenced by immunoSEQ multiplex PCR, and TCRdb holds only the in-frame ones, with some missing. The data contain 43,000 or so clones, more than 85% of them singletons. This sample comprised CD4+ or CD8+ T cells sorted from blood, obtained in a trial of the OX40 agonist ivuxolimab. This clonotype was obtained from an adult with an advanced solid tumor such as melanoma, head and neck, liver or kidney cancer.

CDR3 in amino acids: CASAERGDEGKAFF. The CDR3 DNA reads TGTGCCAGTGCTGAGCGGGGGGATGAGGGGAAAGCTTTCTTT. This chain connects TRBV19 to TRBJ1-1; perhaps TRBD1 as D (5 bases). This CDR3 has 14 residues. V was trimmed by 8 bases and J by 9 bases, leaving 22 bases between them. Germline values: CDR1 LNHDA, CDR2 SQIVND (reference sequence).